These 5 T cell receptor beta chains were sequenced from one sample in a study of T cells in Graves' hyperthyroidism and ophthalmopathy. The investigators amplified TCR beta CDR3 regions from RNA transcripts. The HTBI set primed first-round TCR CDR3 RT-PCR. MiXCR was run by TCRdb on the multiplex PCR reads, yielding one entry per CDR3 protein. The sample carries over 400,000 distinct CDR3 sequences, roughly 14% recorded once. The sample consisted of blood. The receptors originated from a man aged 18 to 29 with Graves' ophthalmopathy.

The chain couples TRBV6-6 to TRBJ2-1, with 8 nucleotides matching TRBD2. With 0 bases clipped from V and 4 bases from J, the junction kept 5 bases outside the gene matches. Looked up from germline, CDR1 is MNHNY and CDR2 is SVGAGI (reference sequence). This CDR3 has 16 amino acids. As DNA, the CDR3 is TGTGCCAGCAGTTACTCGACTGGCGGGGGGTACAATGAGCAGTTCTTC. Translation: CASSYSTGGGYNEQFF.

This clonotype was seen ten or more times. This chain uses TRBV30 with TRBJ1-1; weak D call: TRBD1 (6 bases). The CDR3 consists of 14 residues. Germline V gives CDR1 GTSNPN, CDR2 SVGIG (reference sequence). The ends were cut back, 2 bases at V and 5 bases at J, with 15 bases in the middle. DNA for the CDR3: TGTGCCTGGAGTAACAACAGGGTTGGGACTGAAGCTTTCTTT. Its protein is CAWSNNRVGTEAFF. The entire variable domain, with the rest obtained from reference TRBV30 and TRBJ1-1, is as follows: SQTIHQWPATLVQPVGSPLSLECTVEGTSNPNLYWYRQAAGRGLQLLFYSVGIGQISSEVPQNLSASRPQDRQFILSSKKLLLSDSGFYLCAWSNNRVGTEAFFGQGTRLTVV.

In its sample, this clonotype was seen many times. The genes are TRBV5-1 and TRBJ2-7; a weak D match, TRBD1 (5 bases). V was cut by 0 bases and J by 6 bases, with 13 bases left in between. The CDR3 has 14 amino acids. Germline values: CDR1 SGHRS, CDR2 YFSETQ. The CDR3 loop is CASSLGRIGVEQYF. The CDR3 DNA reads TGCGCCAGCAGCTTGGGACGGATAGGGGTCGAGCAGTACTTC.

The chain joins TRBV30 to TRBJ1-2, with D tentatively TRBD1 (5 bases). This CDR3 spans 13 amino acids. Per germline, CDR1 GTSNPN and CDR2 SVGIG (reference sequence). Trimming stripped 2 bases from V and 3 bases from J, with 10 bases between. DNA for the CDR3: TGTGCCTGGAGTACTGACAGTGACTATGGCTACACCTTC. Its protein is CAWSTDSDYGYTF.

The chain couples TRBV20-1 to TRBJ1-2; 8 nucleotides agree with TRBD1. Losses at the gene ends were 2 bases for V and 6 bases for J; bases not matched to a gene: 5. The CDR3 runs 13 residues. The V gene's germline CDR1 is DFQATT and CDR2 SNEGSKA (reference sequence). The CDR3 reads CSARTQGADGYTF. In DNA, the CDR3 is TGCAGTGCTAGAACCCAGGGGGCTGATGGCTACACCTTC.